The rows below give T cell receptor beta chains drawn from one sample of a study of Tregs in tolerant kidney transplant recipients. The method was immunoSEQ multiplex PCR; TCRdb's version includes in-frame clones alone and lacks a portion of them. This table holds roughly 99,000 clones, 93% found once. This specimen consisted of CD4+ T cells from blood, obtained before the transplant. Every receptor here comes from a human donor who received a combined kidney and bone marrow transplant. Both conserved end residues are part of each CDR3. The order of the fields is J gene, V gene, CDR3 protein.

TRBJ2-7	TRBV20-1	CSASRAEEQYF
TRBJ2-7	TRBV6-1	CAGGHGTYEQYF
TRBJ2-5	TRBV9	CASSRGQVQETQYF
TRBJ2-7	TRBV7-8	CASSLGRGVEQYF
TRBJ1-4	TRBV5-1	CASSYGQGSGREKLFF
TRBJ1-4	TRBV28	CASNPAPTTNEKLFF
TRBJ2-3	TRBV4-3	CASSQETPSGPPPHRTDTQYF
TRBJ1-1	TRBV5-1	CASSRAGEVNTEAFF
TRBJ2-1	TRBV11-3	CASSSHATSGPYNEQFF
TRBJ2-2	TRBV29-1	CSVDGQPNTGELFF